The present T cell receptor (beta chain) was sequenced within a study of blood T cell repertoires in COVID-19. On the study more broadly: From T cells, B-cell-depleted T cells, or PBMCs came the material, which was cDNA or gDNA.

Per the authors' pipeline: Reference gene primer amplification in the assay estimated nucleated cell counts. The data were produced by immunoSEQ multiplex PCR, yet TCRdb's version contains in-frame clones alone and is incomplete. The DNA was the basis for D and trimming; V, J and clone size are from that table. The sample carries about 190,000 clones, around nine tenths recorded once. Germline loops: CDR1 SGHAT, CDR2 FQNNGV. Trimming removed 5 bases at V and 2 bases at J, with 3 bases between. CDR3 length: 11 residues. Specimen: peripheral blood. The sequence derives from a man aged 35 to 55 with active or convalescent COVID-19. This chain links TRBV11-2 with TRBJ1-1, with D uncertain. CDR3 coding DNA: TGTGCCAGCAGCCCTAACACTGAAGCTTTCTTT. Protein sequence: CASSPNTEAFF.